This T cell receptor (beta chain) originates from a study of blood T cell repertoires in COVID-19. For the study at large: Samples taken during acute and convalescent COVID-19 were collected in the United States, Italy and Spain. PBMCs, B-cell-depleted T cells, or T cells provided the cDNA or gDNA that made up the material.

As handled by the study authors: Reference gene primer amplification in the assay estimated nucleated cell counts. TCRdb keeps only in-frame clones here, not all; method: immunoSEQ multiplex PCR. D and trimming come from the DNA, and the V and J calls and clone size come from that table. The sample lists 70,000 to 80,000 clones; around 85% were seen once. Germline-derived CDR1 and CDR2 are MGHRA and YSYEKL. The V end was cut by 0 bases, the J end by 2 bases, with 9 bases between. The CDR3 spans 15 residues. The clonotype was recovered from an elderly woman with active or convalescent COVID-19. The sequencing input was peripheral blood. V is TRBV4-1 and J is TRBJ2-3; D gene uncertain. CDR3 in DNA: TGCGCCAGCAGCCAAGATATCCTGGCCACAGATACGCAGTATTTT. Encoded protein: CASSQDILATDTQYF.